Each of the 3 T cell receptor beta chains below was sequenced from the same sample in a study of breast tumors, draining lymph nodes, adjacent tissues. Each CDR3 protein is one row after TCRdb ran MiXCR on the multiplex PCR reads. The data hold 30,000 to 40,000 distinct CDR3 sequences, with 60% to 80% observed a single time. The material sequenced was breast tumor tissue. These receptors originate from a female donor with breast cancer. Some clones in this sample may be carry-over from other donors' samples.

This rearrangement joins TRBV24-1 to TRBJ2-2; 11 nucleotides line up with TRBD1. Germline V gene sequence: CDR1 KGHDR, CDR2 SFDVKD. CDR3 length: 16 amino acids. V was pared by 3 bases and J by 6 bases, with 5 bases of the junction left unmatched. CDR3 nucleotides: TGTGCCACCAGTGATCCGGGACAGGGGGAAGCCGGGGAGCTGTTTTTT. Translation gives CATSDPGQGEAGELFF.

The chain recombines TRBV6-1 with TRBJ2-3, with no clear D. The CDR3 sequence is 16 residues long. The germline V gene has CDR1 MNHNS and CDR2 SASEGT. With 6 bases removed from V and 1 base from J, the gap between germline ends came to 17 bases. The CDR3 DNA sequence: TGTGCCAGCAGACCGACCCGGGTCCTTCGCACAGATACGCAGTATTTT. Encoded protein: CASRPTRVLRTDTQYF.

The chain couples TRBV7-9 to TRBJ1-2; 7 nucleotides agree with TRBD1. This CDR3 has 15 amino acids. J was trimmed by 3 bases and V by 5 bases; bases with no gene match: 9. Germline lookup yields CDR1 SEHNR and CDR2 FQNEAQ (reference sequence). For the CDR3, the DNA is TGTGCCAGCAGCGCTACAGGGGAGGAGCACTATGGCTACACCTTC. Residues: CASSATGEEHYGYTF.